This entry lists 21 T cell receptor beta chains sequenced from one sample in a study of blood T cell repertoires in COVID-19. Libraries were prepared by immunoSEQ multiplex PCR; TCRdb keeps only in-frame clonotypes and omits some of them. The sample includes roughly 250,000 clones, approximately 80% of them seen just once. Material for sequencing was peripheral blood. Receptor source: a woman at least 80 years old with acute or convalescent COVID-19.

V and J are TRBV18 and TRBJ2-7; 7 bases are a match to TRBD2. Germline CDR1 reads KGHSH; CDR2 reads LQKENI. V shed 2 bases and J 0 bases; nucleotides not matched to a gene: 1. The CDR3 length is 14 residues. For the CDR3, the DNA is TGTGCCAGCTCACCAGGGAGGGGCTCCTACGAGCAGTACTTC. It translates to CASSPGRGSYEQYF.

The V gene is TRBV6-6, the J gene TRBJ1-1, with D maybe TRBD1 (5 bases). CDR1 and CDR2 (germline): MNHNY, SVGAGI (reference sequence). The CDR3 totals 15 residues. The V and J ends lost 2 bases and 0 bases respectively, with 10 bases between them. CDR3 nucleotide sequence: TGTGCCAGCAGTTACCAGGACACGTTGAACACTGAAGCTTTCTTT. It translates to CASSYQDTLNTEAFF.

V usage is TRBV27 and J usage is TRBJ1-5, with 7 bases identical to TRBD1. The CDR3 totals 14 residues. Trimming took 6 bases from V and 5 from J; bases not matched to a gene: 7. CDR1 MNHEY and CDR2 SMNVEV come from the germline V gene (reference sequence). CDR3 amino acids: CASSRSGGHQPQHF. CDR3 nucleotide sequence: TGTGCCAGCAGCCGTTCAGGGGGTCATCAGCCCCAGCATTTT.

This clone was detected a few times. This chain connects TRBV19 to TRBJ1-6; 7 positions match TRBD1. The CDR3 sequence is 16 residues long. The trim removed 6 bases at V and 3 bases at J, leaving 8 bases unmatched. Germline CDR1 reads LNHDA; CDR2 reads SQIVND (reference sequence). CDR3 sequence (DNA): TGTGCCAGTAGCGACCGGGACAGCAGCTATAATTCACCCCTCCACTTT. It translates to CASSDRDSSYNSPLHF.

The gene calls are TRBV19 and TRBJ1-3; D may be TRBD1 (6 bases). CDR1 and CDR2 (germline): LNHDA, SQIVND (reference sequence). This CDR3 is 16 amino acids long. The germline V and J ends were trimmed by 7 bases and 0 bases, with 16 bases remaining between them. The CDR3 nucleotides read TGTGCCAGTAATAGGGGGACCTCAGACTCTGGAAACACCATATATTTT. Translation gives CASNRGTSDSGNTIYF.

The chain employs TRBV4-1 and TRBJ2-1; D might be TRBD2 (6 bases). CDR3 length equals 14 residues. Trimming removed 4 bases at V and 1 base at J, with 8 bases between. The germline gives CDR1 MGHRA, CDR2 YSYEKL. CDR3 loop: CASSPRESYNEQFF. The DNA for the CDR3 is TGCGCCAGCAGCCCTCGGGAGTCCTACAATGAGCAGTTCTTC.

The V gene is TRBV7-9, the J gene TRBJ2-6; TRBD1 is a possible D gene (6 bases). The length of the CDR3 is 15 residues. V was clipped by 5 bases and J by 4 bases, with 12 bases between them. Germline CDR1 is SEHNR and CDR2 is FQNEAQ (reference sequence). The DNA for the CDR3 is TGTGCCAGCAGCCCAGACAGGTCCGGGGCCAACGTCCTGACTTTC. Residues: CASSPDRSGANVLTF.

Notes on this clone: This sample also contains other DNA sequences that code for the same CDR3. The CDR3 sequence is CASSLEGDYGYTF. The CDR3 bases are TGCGCCAGCAGCTTGGAAGGAGACTATGGCTACACCTTC. The chain recombines TRBV5-1 with TRBJ1-2; D call uncertain. This CDR3 is 13 amino acids long. V was pared by 0 bases and J by 3 bases, with 6 bases between. Germline lookup yields CDR1 SGHRS and CDR2 YFSETQ. The complete variable domain, with remaining parts taken from reference TRBV5-1 and TRBJ1-2, reads KAGVTQTPRYLIKTRGQQVTLSCSPISGHRSVSWYQQTPGQGLQFLFEYFSETQRNKGNFPGRFSGRQFSNSRSEMNVSTLELGDSALYLCASSLEGDYGYTFGSGTRLTVV.

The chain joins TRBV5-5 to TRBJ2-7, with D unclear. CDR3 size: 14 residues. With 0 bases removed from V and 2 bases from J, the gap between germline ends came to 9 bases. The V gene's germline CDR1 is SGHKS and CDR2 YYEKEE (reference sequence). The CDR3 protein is CASSLGMQAYEQYF. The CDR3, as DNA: TGTGCCAGCAGCTTGGGGATGCAGGCCTACGAGCAGTACTTC.

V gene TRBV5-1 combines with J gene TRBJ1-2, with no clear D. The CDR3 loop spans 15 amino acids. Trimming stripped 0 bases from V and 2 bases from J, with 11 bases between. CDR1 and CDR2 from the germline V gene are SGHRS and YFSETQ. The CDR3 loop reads CASSLVWGANYGYTF. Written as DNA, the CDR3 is TGCGCCAGCAGCTTGGTTTGGGGAGCCAACTATGGCTACACCTTC.

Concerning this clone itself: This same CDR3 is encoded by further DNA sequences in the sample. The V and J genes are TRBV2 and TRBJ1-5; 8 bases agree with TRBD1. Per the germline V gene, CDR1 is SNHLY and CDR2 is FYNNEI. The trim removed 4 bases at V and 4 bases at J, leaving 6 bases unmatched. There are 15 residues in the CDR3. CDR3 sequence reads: CASSVSGQGNQPQHF. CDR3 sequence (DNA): TGTGCCAGCAGTGTTAGTGGACAGGGTAATCAGCCCCAGCATTTT.

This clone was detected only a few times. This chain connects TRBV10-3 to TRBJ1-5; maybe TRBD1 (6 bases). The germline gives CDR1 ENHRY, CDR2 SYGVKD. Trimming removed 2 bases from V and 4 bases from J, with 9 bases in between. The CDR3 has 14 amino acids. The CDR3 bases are TGTGCCATCAGTGAGAGGCAGGGGAATCAGCCCCAGCATTTT. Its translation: CAISERQGNQPQHF.

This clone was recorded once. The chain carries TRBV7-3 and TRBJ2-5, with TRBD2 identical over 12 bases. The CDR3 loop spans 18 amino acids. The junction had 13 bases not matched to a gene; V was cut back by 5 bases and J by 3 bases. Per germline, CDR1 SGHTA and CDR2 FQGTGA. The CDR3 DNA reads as TGTGCCAGCAGCCCCAGGGGGCGGACTAGCGGGGAGGAAGAGACCCAGTACTTC. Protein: CASSPRGRTSGEEETQYF.

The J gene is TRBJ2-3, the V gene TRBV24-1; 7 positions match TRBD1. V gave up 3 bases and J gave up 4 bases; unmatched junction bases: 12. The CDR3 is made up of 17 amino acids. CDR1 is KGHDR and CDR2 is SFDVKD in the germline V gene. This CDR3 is CATSDQTTDRVADTQYF. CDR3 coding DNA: TGTGCCACCAGTGATCAAACTACCGACAGGGTGGCAGATACGCAGTATTTT.

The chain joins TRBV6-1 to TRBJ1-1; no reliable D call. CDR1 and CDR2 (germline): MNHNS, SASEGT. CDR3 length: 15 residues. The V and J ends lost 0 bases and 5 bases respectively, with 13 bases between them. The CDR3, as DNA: TGTGCCAGCAGTGAAGCGCGGGCCTCAGGAACTGAAGCTTTCTTT. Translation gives CASSEARASGTEAFF.

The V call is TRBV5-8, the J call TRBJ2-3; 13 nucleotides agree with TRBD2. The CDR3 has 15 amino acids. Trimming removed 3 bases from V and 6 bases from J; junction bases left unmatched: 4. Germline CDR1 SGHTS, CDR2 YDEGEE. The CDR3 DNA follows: TGTGCCAGCAGCTGGACTAGCGGGGGCTCCGATACGCAGTATTTT. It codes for CASSWTSGGSDTQYF. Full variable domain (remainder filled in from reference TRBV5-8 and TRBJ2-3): EAGVTQSPTHLIKTRGQQATLRCSPISGHTSVYWYQQALGLGLQFLLWYDEGEERNRGNFPPRFSGRQFPNYSSELNVNALELEDSALYLCASSWTSGGSDTQYFGPGTRLTVL.

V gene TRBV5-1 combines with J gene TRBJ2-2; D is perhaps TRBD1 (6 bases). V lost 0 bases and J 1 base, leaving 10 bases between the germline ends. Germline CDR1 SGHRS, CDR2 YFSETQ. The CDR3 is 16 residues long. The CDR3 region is CASSLVVGQNTGELFF. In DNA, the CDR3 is TGCGCCAGCAGCTTGGTTGTGGGACAGAACACCGGGGAGCTGTTTTTT.

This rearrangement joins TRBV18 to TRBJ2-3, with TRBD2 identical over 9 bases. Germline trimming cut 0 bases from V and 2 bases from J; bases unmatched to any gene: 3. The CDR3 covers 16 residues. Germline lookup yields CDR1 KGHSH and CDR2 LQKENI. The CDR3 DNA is TGTGCCAGCTCACCACCACAGCGGGGGGCCACAGATACGCAGTATTTT. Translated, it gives CASSPPQRGATDTQYF.

The CDR3 protein is CASSSGLRREAFF. In DNA form, the CDR3 reads TGTGCCAGCAGCTCGGGACTGAGGAGAGAAGCTTTCTTT. The V call is TRBV11-2, the J call TRBJ1-1; tentative D call: TRBD1 (5 bases). V lost 4 bases and J 8 bases, leaving 14 bases between the germline ends. CDR3 length: 13 residues. Germline V gives CDR1 SGHAT, CDR2 FQNNGV.

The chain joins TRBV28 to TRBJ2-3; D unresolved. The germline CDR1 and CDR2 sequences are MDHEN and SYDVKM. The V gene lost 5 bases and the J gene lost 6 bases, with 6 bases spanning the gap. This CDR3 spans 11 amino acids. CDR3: CASSVRDTQYF. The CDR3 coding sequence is TGTGCCAGCAGTGTTCGGGATACGCAGTATTTT.

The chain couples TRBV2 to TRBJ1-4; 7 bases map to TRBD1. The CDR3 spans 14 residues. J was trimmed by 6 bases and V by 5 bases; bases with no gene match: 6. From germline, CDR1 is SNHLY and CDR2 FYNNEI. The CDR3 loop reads CASSLDRVDEKLFF. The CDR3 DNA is TGTGCCAGCAGTCTAGACAGGGTGGATGAAAAACTGTTTTTT.